The following is a TCR beta chain sequence with its context. Its antigen is unidentified. CDR3 length equals 13 residues. CDR1 and CDR2 from the germline V gene are DFQATT and SNEGSKA (reference sequence). V lost 3 bases and J 5 bases, leaving 10 bases between the germline ends. The entry originates in a study of T-cell memory formation after mild COVID-19. Study results and limitations: Mainly CM and EM harbored the contracting CD4+ clones; mainly EMRA harbored the CD8+ ones. Later expanders leaned CD4+, whereas clones that contracted between day 15 and 85 were balanced CD4/CD8.

Each CDR3 protein is one row after TCRdb ran MiXCR on the 5' RACE reads. This sample has around 500,000 distinct CDR3 sequences, with 15% to 20% found just once. The chain uses TRBV20-1 and TRBJ1-4; no definite D call. This clonotype was obtained from an adult woman who had mild COVID-19 (a few samples of this study predate the infection). Cell type and time point are not known. Sequencing was performed on PBMCs or a T cell subset sorted from them (not recorded which). CDR3 sequence reads: CSARLGLNEKLFF. Written as DNA, the CDR3 is TGCAGTGCTAGGCTAGGGCTCAATGAAAAACTGTTTTTT.